The 30 T cell receptor beta chains reported below all come from one sample, sequenced in a study of cytomegalovirus exposure and HLA in healthy donors. PCR used 60 Vbeta primers and 13 Jbeta primers. Sequencing used immunoSEQ multiplex PCR; TCRdb keeps in-frame clones, though not all of them. The repertoire holds roughly 200,000 clones, with less than 80% as singletons. The sample taken for sequencing was PBMCs. These receptors were taken from a woman younger than 45 in good health and CMV-seropositive.

This rearrangement joins TRBV5-1 to TRBJ2-7; 7 bases align to TRBD1. The V gene end was trimmed by 4 bases and the J gene end by 3 bases; junction bases not matched to a gene: 13. The germline CDR1 and CDR2 sequences are SGHRS and YFSETQ. There are 16 residues in the CDR3. The CDR3 DNA is TGCGCCAGCAGCCCCCGTATGACAGGGTGGAACTACGAGCAGTACTTC. This sequence encodes CASSPRMTGWNYEQYF.

The chain couples TRBV6-5 to TRBJ2-1; weak D call: TRBD1 (5 bases). CDR1 MNHEY and CDR2 SVGAGI come from the germline V gene. The CDR3 spans 15 residues. V lost 5 bases, J lost 1 base, and 12 bases lay in between. CDR3 residues: CASSPVKGSYNEQFF. CDR3 sequence (DNA): TGTGCCAGCAGTCCAGTAAAGGGGTCCTACAATGAGCAGTTCTTC.

The genes are TRBV14 and TRBJ2-2; D is undetermined. CDR3 length: 15 residues. Germline V gives CDR1 SGHDN, CDR2 FVKESK. Between the trimmed V and J ends, which lost 4 bases and 0 bases, there was a span of 9 bases. The CDR3 region has the DNA TGTGCCAGCAGCCCAAGAAGCCCGAACACCGGGGAGCTGTTTTTT. Its protein is CASSPRSPNTGELFF.

In this sample, this clone turned up once. The chain carries TRBV7-8 and TRBJ1-2; no definite D call. Trimming removed 2 bases from V and 6 bases from J, with 7 bases in between. CDR1 and CDR2 (germline): SGHVS, FQNEAQ. This CDR3 region has 12 residues. The CDR3 loop is CASSLMGDGYTF. In nucleotides, the CDR3 is TGTGCCAGCAGCTTAATGGGAGATGGCTACACCTTC.

The chain employs TRBV10-2 and TRBJ2-5, with D possibly matching TRBD2 (7 bases). The CDR3 has 15 residues. CDR1 is WSHSY, CDR2 SAAADI, per germline. Trimming took 5 bases from V and 4 from J, leaving 17 bases between them. CDR3 sequence reads: CASSKRMGGRETQYF. The DNA of the CDR3 is TGCGCCAGCAGTAAACGGATGGGGGGGCGAGAGACCCAGTACTTC.

This clone was recorded a few times. CDR3 loop: CASSLVRGARGYTF. DNA for the CDR3: TGTGCCAGCAGCTTGGTCCGGGGGGCTCGTGGCTACACCTTC. V is TRBV5-6 and J is TRBJ1-2; D might be TRBD1 (6 bases). This CDR3 region has 14 residues. Germline V lookup: CDR1 SGHDT, CDR2 YYEEEE. V lost 0 bases and J lost 7, with 13 bases in between.

This clone was seen only a few times. This chain uses TRBV6-6 with TRBJ2-7, with a weak D call TRBD1 (6 bases). Germline CDR1 MNHNY, CDR2 SVGAGI (reference sequence). V dropped 5 bases and J dropped 1 base, with 15 bases sitting between them. The CDR3 sequence is 15 residues long. The chain's CDR3 is CASSHRHTGSYEQYF. The CDR3 coding sequence is TGTGCCAGCAGTCACCGGCACACAGGGTCCTACGAGCAGTACTTC.

The V and J genes are TRBV11-2 and TRBJ2-1; 9 bases are a match to TRBD1. This CDR3 is 16 amino acids long. CDR1 is SGHAT and CDR2 is FQNNGV in the germline V gene. J lost 3 bases, V lost 5 bases, and 8 bases had no gene match. Here the CDR3 DNA reads TGTGCCAGCAGCCCCTCAACAGGGGGCTACTACAATGAGCAGTTCTTC. Amino acid sequence: CASSPSTGGYYNEQFF.

The V gene is TRBV9, the J gene TRBJ1-2, with TRBD1 as a possible D gene (6 bases). The CDR3 runs 15 residues. V shed 0 bases and J shed 4 bases, with 13 bases lying between them. Germline V gene data show CDR1 as SGDLS and CDR2 as YYNGEE. CDR3 region: CASSVDPGESYGYTF. For the CDR3, the DNA is TGTGCCAGCAGCGTAGATCCAGGGGAAAGCTATGGCTACACCTTC.

V is TRBV30 and J is TRBJ1-2; TRBD1 might be the D (6 bases). Germline V gene lookup returns CDR1 GTSNPN and CDR2 SVGIG (reference sequence). The CDR3 loop spans 15 amino acids. V was shortened by 0 bases and J by 7 bases, with 18 bases between the two germline ends. The CDR3 protein is CAWSVHRGARRGYTF. The CDR3 nucleotides are TGTGCCTGGAGTGTACATCGGGGGGCGCGGCGTGGCTACACCTTC.

The J gene is TRBJ2-1, the V gene TRBV27; 10 nucleotides align to TRBD1. The germline CDR1 and CDR2 sequences are MNHEY and SMNVEV (reference sequence). The CDR3 extends over 14 amino acids. The ends lost 7 bases at V and 3 bases at J; junction bases unmatched: 3. The CDR3 DNA is TGTGCCAGCAAGAGGACAGGGGGCTACAATGAGCAGTTCTTC. This gives the protein CASKRTGGYNEQFF.

The V gene is TRBV6-1, the J gene TRBJ2-7, with 9 bases matching TRBD1. Looked up from germline, CDR1 is MNHNS and CDR2 is SASEGT. The CDR3 is 16 amino acids. The J segment lost 1 base and the V segment lost 2 bases, leaving 6 bases of the junction unmatched. The DNA for the CDR3 is TGTGCCAGCAGTGAACGGGACGGGACAGGGTCCTACGAGCAGTACTTC. As protein: CASSERDGTGSYEQYF.

The chain employs TRBV27 and TRBJ1-1; D is uncertain. V shed 8 bases and J shed 7 bases, with 14 bases lying between them. The CDR3 sequence is 12 residues long. In germline, CDR1 is MNHEY, CDR2 SMNVEV (reference sequence). CDR3 sequence (DNA): TGTGCCAGCCTGGGGTCCGGGATTGAAGCTTTCTTT. Translated: CASLGSGIEAFF.

This sequence joins TRBV19 and TRBJ2-1; D ambiguous. V was shortened by 3 bases and J by 4 bases, with 10 bases between the two germline ends. The CDR3 sequence is 14 residues long. Germline values: CDR1 LNHDA, CDR2 SQIVND (reference sequence). DNA for the CDR3: TGTGCCAGTAGTATCCAGGTCTCATACAATGAGCAGTTCTTC. It is translated as CASSIQVSYNEQFF.

The rearrangement uses TRBV7-8 and TRBJ2-1; maybe TRBD2 (7 bases). Germline V CDR1 and CDR2: SGHVS, FQNEAQ. V was cut by 3 bases and J by 0 bases, with 21 bases left in between. CDR3 length: 19 residues. The CDR3 protein is CASSLYGGGPEFSYNEQFF. The DNA for the CDR3 is TGTGCCAGCAGCTTGTATGGCGGGGGCCCTGAATTCTCCTACAATGAGCAGTTCTTC.

The chain uses TRBV10-3 and TRBJ2-7; tentatively, D is TRBD1 (6 bases). The CDR3 is made up of 14 amino acids. V was pared by 4 bases and J by 2 bases, with 12 bases between. The germline CDR1 and CDR2 sequences are ENHRY and SYGVKD. In DNA form, the CDR3 reads TGTGCCATCAGTGGCGCGGACAGTCCCTACGAGCAGTACTTC. It is translated as CAISGADSPYEQYF.

The V gene is TRBV30, the J gene TRBJ2-7; no clear D gene. CDR1 is GTSNPN and CDR2 is SVGIG in the germline V gene (reference sequence). The CDR3 is 13 amino acids. Trimming cost V 5 bases and J 1 base, with 12 bases left between them. The chain's CDR3 is CAWAVTDSYEQYF. The DNA for the CDR3 is TGTGCCTGGGCCGTCACAGATTCCTACGAGCAGTACTTC.

This clone was found a few times. The junction differs from germline at one of its ends, possibly a read error. The V call is TRBV7-2, the J call TRBJ1-6; 9 bases match TRBD1. This CDR3 contains 16 residues. Germline CDR1 and CDR2: SGHTA and FQGNSA. The CDR3 bases are TGTGCCAGCAGCCTAGCAGACAGGGGGAATAATTCACCCCTCCACTTT. Translated, it gives CASSLADRGNNSPLHF. Looking up the rest from reference TRBV7-2 and TRBJ1-6 gives the full variable domain: GAGVSQSPSNKVTEKGKDVELRCDPISGHTALYWYRQSLGQGLEFLIYFQGNSAPDKSGLPSDRFSAERTGGSVSTLTIQRTQQEDSAVYLCASSLADRGNNSPLHFGNGTRLTVT.

V and J are TRBV5-1 and TRBJ1-1; D possibly corresponds to TRBD1 (6 bases). Trimming pared 0 bases from V and 6 bases from J, leaving 12 bases between. The CDR3 has 14 amino acids. CDR1 SGHRS and CDR2 YFSETQ come from the germline V gene. The CDR3 here is CASSLGQVGAEAFF. The CDR3 DNA follows: TGCGCCAGCAGCTTGGGACAGGTCGGCGCTGAAGCTTTCTTT.

This chain links TRBV9 with TRBJ2-1, with D possibly TRBD2 on 5 matching bases. CDR3 size: 14 residues. Trimming left V 0 bases short and J 6 bases short, with 10 bases between. Germline CDR1 reads SGDLS; CDR2 reads YYNGEE. In nucleotides, the CDR3 is TGTGCCAGCAGCGTAGGGGCTAGCTCCAATGAGCAGTTCTTC. Translating gives CASSVGASSNEQFF.

This chain uses TRBV7-8 with TRBJ2-2; 11 bases fit TRBD2. Germline-derived CDR1 and CDR2 are SGHVS and FQNEAQ. Germline trimming cut 2 bases from V and 6 bases from J; bases unmatched to any gene: 14. This CDR3 region has 19 residues. The CDR3 protein is CASSLMGAPGLAVSGELFF. As DNA, the CDR3 is TGTGCCAGCAGCTTAATGGGAGCTCCGGGACTAGCGGTTTCCGGGGAGCTGTTTTTT.

J is TRBJ1-1 and V is TRBV12-5; TRBD1 matches at 8 bases. The trim removed 7 bases at V and 10 bases at J, leaving 5 bases unmatched. The CDR3 is 11 residues long. The germline gives CDR1 LGHNT, CDR2 FRNRAP. CDR3 protein: CASARTGGAFF. The CDR3 nucleotides are TGTGCTAGTGCCAGAACAGGGGGAGCTTTCTTT.

This clone was seen a single time. This chain connects TRBV10-3 to TRBJ2-4; D perhaps matches TRBD1 (7 bases). Trimming removed 5 bases at V and 1 base at J, with 9 bases between. Germline values: CDR1 ENHRY, CDR2 SYGVKD. The CDR3 covers 14 residues. The CDR3 nucleotides read TGTGCCATCAGTTCAGGGGGGGCCAAAAACATTCAGTACTTC. Its protein is CAISSGGAKNIQYF.

This CDR3 is CASSSRQGLNGNTIYF. The DNA for the CDR3 is TGCGCCAGCAGCTCAAGACAGGGGCTGAACGGAAACACCATATATTTT. The V gene is TRBV5-1, the J gene TRBJ1-3, with 8 bases that match TRBD1. Germline-derived CDR1 and CDR2 are SGHRS and YFSETQ. V trimming: 3 bases; J trimming: 4 bases; junction bases outside the gene matches: 9. The CDR3 extends over 16 amino acids. Drawing the rest from reference TRBV5-1 and TRBJ1-3, the complete variable domain is KAGVTQTPRYLIKTRGQQVTLSCSPISGHRSVSWYQQTPGQGLQFLFEYFSETQRNKGNFPGRFSGRQFSNSRSEMNVSTLELGDSALYLCASSSRQGLNGNTIYFGEGSWLTVV.

The chain joins TRBV4-1 to TRBJ1-1; D is unclear. In germline, CDR1 is MGHRA, CDR2 YSYEKL. The CDR3 extends over 13 amino acids. Trimming stripped 4 bases from V and 11 bases from J, with 17 bases between. The CDR3 nucleotides read TGCGCCAGCAGCCCTAATAAAAGGAGTAAGGCTTTCTTT. Translating gives CASSPNKRSKAFF.

This chain links TRBV27 with TRBJ2-7; 7 bases match TRBD2. The CDR3 has 17 amino acids. From germline, CDR1 is MNHEY and CDR2 SMNVEV (reference sequence). J gave up 3 bases and V 4 bases, and 15 bases lay outside the gene matches. This CDR3 is CASSSRVAGTKGYEQYF. The CDR3 bases are TGTGCCAGCAGTTCCCGGGTAGCGGGTACAAAGGGCTACGAGCAGTACTTC.

Regarding this clone: At one end, the junction sequence differs from germline, possibly due to a read error. The chain is built from TRBV2 and TRBJ1-1; D may be TRBD1 (6 bases). Germline V gives CDR1 SNHLY, CDR2 FYNNEI. This CDR3 is 14 amino acids long. The CDR3 DNA reads as TGTGCCAGCCGGATGACAGGAACGAACGCTGAAGCTTTCTTT. Protein sequence: CASRMTGTNAEAFF.

This chain links TRBV6-5 with TRBJ2-1; 8 positions match TRBD1. This CDR3 is 14 amino acids long. Per the germline V gene, CDR1 is MNHEY and CDR2 is SVGAGI. Losses at the gene ends were 5 bases for V and 6 bases for J; bases not matched to a gene: 6. Here the CDR3 reads CASSTGTGINEQFF. In DNA form, the CDR3 reads TGTGCCAGCAGTACCGGGACAGGTATCAATGAGCAGTTCTTC.

This chain uses TRBV6-5 with TRBJ1-1; D remains ambiguous. V was clipped by 2 bases and J by 6 bases, with 7 bases between them. This CDR3 spans 12 amino acids. The V gene's germline CDR1 is MNHEY and CDR2 SVGAGI. CDR3: CASSYGTAEAFF. CDR3 DNA: TGTGCCAGCAGTTACGGCACAGCTGAAGCTTTCTTT.

This chain links TRBV18 with TRBJ2-5, with unresolved D. Per the germline V gene, CDR1 is KGHSH and CDR2 is LQKENI. Trimming stripped 5 bases from V and 3 bases from J, with 10 bases between. The length of the CDR3 is 13 residues. DNA for the CDR3: TGTGCCAGCTCAAAGGAGTCGAAAGAGACCCAGTACTTC. This sequence encodes CASSKESKETQYF.